This is a list of T cell receptor beta chains from one sample in a study of preoperative IRX-2 immunotherapy in early breast cancer. The protocol was immunoSEQ multiplex PCR, while the TCRdb copy is restricted to in-frame clones and leaves out a portion. The sample yields around 62,000 clones, roughly 94% seen once. This material was obtained from a patient treated with IRX-2 immunotherapy. The receptors derive from a human donor with breast cancer. Each CDR3 is given with its conserved first and last residue. The D gene is left open where the match is weak. The size entry is marked missing in some rows and otherwise reads once, few, many or a size class.

cdr3_nt cdr3_aa j_call d_call v_call clone_size
TGTGCCAGCAGCCAATCAGGGGCTAGCGGGAGATGGTTCTTC CASSQSGASGRWFF TRBJ2-1 TRBD2 TRBV16 NA
TGTGCCAGCAATCTTGGTCGGGACAGGGGACTCGATGAGCAGTTCTTC CASNLGRDRGLDEQFF TRBJ2-1 TRBD1 TRBV28 NA
TGTGCCAGCAGCTTATCTTTTGGGGCCAACGTCCTGACTTTC CASSLSFGANVLTF TRBJ2-6 NA TRBV7-6 NA
TGTGCCAGCTCACCACCGCTTAGGCCAAAGCAGTTCTTC CASSPPLRPKQFF TRBJ2-1 NA TRBV18 NA
TGCGCCAGCAGAGCCGATTTGATTAGCACTGAAGCTTTCTTT CASRADLISTEAFF TRBJ1-1 NA TRBV5-1 once
TGTGCCAGCAGCTTAGGCTCCCACTCCTACGAGCAGTACTTC CASSLGSHSYEQYF TRBJ2-7 NA TRBV7-2 NA
TGTGCCAGCAGCGGACTAGCGGCCTCCTACGAGCAGTACTTC CASSGLAASYEQYF TRBJ2-7 TRBD2 TRBV9 NA
TGTGCCAGCAGTAGGGACTCAGAGACCCAGTACTTC CASSRDSETQYF TRBJ2-5 NA TRBV5-5 NA
TGTGCCAGCAGTTCGTCTATACTCGGGGAGACCCAGTACTTC CASSSSILGETQYF TRBJ2-5 NA TRBV28 once
TGTGCCAGTAGGGGCCGGGGGCCAGAGCAGTACTTC CASRGRGPEQYF TRBJ2-7 NA TRBV19 NA
TGTGCCAGCAGTGAACAAGGAATAGGCAATCAGCCCCAGCATTTT CASSEQGIGNQPQHF TRBJ1-5 NA TRBV6-1 once
TGTGCCAGCAGCGAGTATCCTCTGTCACCCCTCCACTTT CASSEYPLSPLHF TRBJ1-6 NA TRBV2 NA
TGTGCCAGCAGTGGGGGGTCTCAAGAGACCCAGTACTTC CASSGGSQETQYF TRBJ2-5 NA TRBV2 NA
TGTGCCAGCAGCTTAGGGGGGGCAGGGGAGTTCACAGATACGCAGTATTTT CASSLGGAGEFTDTQYF TRBJ2-3 NA TRBV11-2 NA
TGCGCCAGTGGCTCCTATAATTCACCCCTCCACTTT CASGSYNSPLHF TRBJ1-6 NA TRBV4-1 NA
TGTGCCTGGAGTGTACAGGCAGATACGCAGTATTTT CAWSVQADTQYF TRBJ2-3 NA TRBV30 once